The 3 T cell receptor beta chains below come from one sample, sequenced in a study of CD8+ T cells in alopecia areata. Investigators isolated RNA and reverse transcribed it into cDNA to act as the sequencing template. The repertoire was sequenced with immunoSEQ multiplex PCR; TCRdb's copy has only in-frame clones and lacks some. The table records some 100,000 clones, 58% of them present only once. Treatment reported: oral pan-JAK inhibitor, 5-10 mg twice daily. Material: CD8+ T cells sorted from blood, obtained at week 4, from a patient treated with tofacitinib. These receptors came from a human donor with alopecia areata.

This clone was seen a handful of times. This rearrangement joins TRBV29-1 to TRBJ1-2, with TRBD1 as a possible D gene (5 bases). Germline V CDR1 and CDR2: SQVTM, ANQGSEA. This CDR3 is 12 amino acids long. The V and J ends lost 8 bases and 4 bases respectively, with 14 bases between them. DNA of the CDR3: TGCAGCTCGGAGGGACTCGGCTATGGCTACACCTTC. As protein: CSSEGLGYGYTF.

This chain links TRBV4-1 with TRBJ2-7; D not resolved. Germline CDR1 and CDR2: MGHRA and YSYEKL. V was trimmed by 0 bases and J by 3 bases, leaving 9 bases between them. The CDR3 totals 14 residues. This chain's CDR3 is CASSQEGIDYEQYF. The CDR3 DNA reads TGCGCCAGCAGCCAAGAGGGCATCGACTACGAGCAGTACTTC.

This clone appeared a few times. The rearrangement joins TRBV30 to TRBJ1-2, with D tentatively TRBD1 (6 bases). The V and J ends lost 5 bases and 5 bases respectively, with 15 bases between them. Germline V lookup: CDR1 GTSNPN, CDR2 SVGIG (reference sequence). The CDR3 is made up of 13 amino acids. CDR3 bases: TGTGCCTGGGAATCGGGGGCCTCATATGGCTACACCTTC. Protein sequence: CAWESGASYGYTF.